Listed here are 22 T cell receptor beta chains from one sample, sequenced in a study of blood T cell repertoires in COVID-19. The table came from immunoSEQ multiplex PCR; TCRdb's copy has only in-frame clones and leaves some out. This table holds 31,000 or so clones, 86% found once. What was sequenced was peripheral blood. The receptors derive from a human donor with active COVID-19. The donor label of this sample is uncertain.

This clone has a handful of counts. The rearrangement links TRBV25-1 to TRBJ2-2; no clear D gene. The CDR3 is made up of 14 amino acids. Germline V gene lookup returns CDR1 MGHDK and CDR2 SYGVNS. With 8 bases removed from V and 5 bases from J, the gap between germline ends came to 15 bases. CDR3 protein: CASSEYQVTGELFF. The CDR3 DNA is TGTGCCAGCTCAGAGTATCAGGTGACCGGGGAGCTGTTTTTT.

This chain uses TRBV6-5 with TRBJ1-3; possibly TRBD1 for D (6 bases). This CDR3 contains 15 residues. The germline V gene has CDR1 MNHEY and CDR2 SVGAGI. Trimming removed 0 bases at V and 4 bases at J, with 10 bases between. Here the CDR3 DNA reads TGTGCCAGCAGTTACTCGTTCCAGGGGGGAAACACCATATATTTT. Translating gives CASSYSFQGGNTIYF.

The chain is built from TRBV4-3 and TRBJ2-3; 8 bases line up with TRBD2. Germline V gene lookup returns CDR1 LGHNA and CDR2 YSLEER. The length of the CDR3 is 17 residues. J was trimmed by 2 bases and V by 11 bases; bases with no gene match: 18. CDR3 nucleotides: TGCGCCTCCGGGGGAAGCGGGAGCCCGGGCGCCACAGATACGCAGTATTTT. This gives the protein CASGGSGSPGATDTQYF.

This clone is a singleton in its sample. The chain joins TRBV11-2 to TRBJ1-2; 8 bases are shared with TRBD1. Germline CDR1 reads SGHAT; CDR2 reads FQNNGV. The CDR3 loop spans 12 amino acids. J gave up 9 bases and V 5 bases, and 5 bases lay outside the gene matches. Here the CDR3 DNA reads TGTGCCAGCAGCAGCGGACAGGGACGCTACACCTTC. It yields the protein CASSSGQGRYTF. The full variable domain, with the rest looked up from reference TRBV11-2 and TRBJ1-2, is EAGVAQSPRYKIIEKRQSVAFWCNPISGHATLYWYQQILGQGPKLLIQFQNNGVVDDSQLPKDRFSAERLKGVDSTLKIQPAKLEDSAVYLCASSSGQGRYTFGSGTRLTVV.

The V call is TRBV19, the J call TRBJ1-2; possibly TRBD1 for D (6 bases). The length of the CDR3 is 12 residues. Germline-derived CDR1 and CDR2 are LNHDA and SQIVND (reference sequence). Trimming shortened V by 5 bases and J by 5 bases, and 9 bases separated the two germline ends. The DNA for the CDR3 is TGTGCCAGTAGTGGCAGGGGTTATGGCTACACCTTC. Translated: CASSGRGYGYTF.

The chain has TRBV27 and TRBJ2-7; D perhaps matches TRBD1 (6 bases). CDR1 is MNHEY, CDR2 SMNVEV, per germline (reference sequence). V lost 9 bases, J lost 2 bases, and 17 bases lay in between. CDR3 size: 14 residues. The CDR3 DNA is TGTGCCAGTAAGTCTGGGACAATAACCTACGAGCAGTACTTC. It is translated as CASKSGTITYEQYF.

V gene TRBV18 combines with J gene TRBJ1-1, with a possible D match to TRBD1 (6 bases). CDR3 length: 14 amino acids. V lost 4 bases, J lost 2 bases, and 11 bases lay in between. Germline V lookup: CDR1 KGHSH, CDR2 LQKENI. The CDR3 is CASSRQETNTEAFF. Written as DNA, the CDR3 is TGTGCCAGCTCACGACAGGAGACCAACACTGAAGCTTTCTTT.

The CDR3 sequence: CASSPVAGVYNEQFF. For the CDR3, the DNA is TGTGCCAGCTCACCGGTAGCGGGGGTCTACAATGAGCAGTTCTTC. The chain employs TRBV18 and TRBJ2-1; TRBD2 agrees at 9 bases. V dropped 3 bases and J dropped 3; count of bases not matched to a gene: 3. Germline V gene data show CDR1 as KGHSH and CDR2 as LQKENI. The length of the CDR3 is 15 residues.

The chain has TRBV11-1 and TRBJ2-2, with D possibly being TRBD1 (6 bases). This CDR3 has 15 amino acids. Trimming took 2 bases from V and 0 from J, leaving 7 bases between them. Looked up from germline, CDR1 is SGHAT and CDR2 is FQDESV (reference sequence). The CDR3 reads CASSLKGANTGELFF. The CDR3 DNA sequence: TGTGCCAGCAGCTTAAAGGGGGCGAACACCGGGGAGCTGTTTTTT.

This clone occurred once. The chain combines TRBV5-4 with TRBJ1-2, with TRBD1 identical over 8 bases. Germline V gene data show CDR1 as SGHNT and CDR2 as YYREEE (reference sequence). The J segment lost 3 bases and the V segment lost 4 bases, leaving 17 bases of the junction unmatched. The CDR3 runs to 18 residues. The DNA for the CDR3 is TGTGCCAGCAGCCCTAAACCAGGACAGGGACAAACTCACTATGGCTACACCTTC. Translation: CASSPKPGQGQTHYGYTF. Together with reference TRBV5-4 and TRBJ1-2, the CDR3 gives the full variable domain: ETGVTQSPTHLIKTRGQQVTLRCSSQSGHNTVSWYQQALGQGPQFIFQYYREEENGRGNFPPRFSGLQFPNYSSELNVNALELDDSALYLCASSPKPGQGQTHYGYTFGSGTRLTVV.

In DNA form, the CDR3 reads TGTGCCAGCAGCCAAGGGACAGGGGGTGAAAAACTGTTTTTT. The encoded protein is CASSQGTGGEKLFF. This chain joins TRBV3-1 (or the pseudogene TRBV3-2) and TRBJ1-4; the match to TRBD1 covers 10 bases. Germline CDR1 and CDR2: LGHDT and YNNKEL (reference sequence). Germline trimming cut 1 base from V and 7 bases from J; bases unmatched to any gene: 0. The CDR3 is made up of 14 amino acids.

This chain links TRBV11-3 with TRBJ2-1; D is perhaps TRBD2 (6 bases). The length of the CDR3 is 15 residues. The V end lost 4 bases, the J end lost 4 bases, and 14 bases lay between the germline ends. Germline V CDR1 and CDR2: SGHNT, YENEEA. For the CDR3, the DNA is TGTGCCAGCAGCTCCAGGTTTAGCGGATACAATGAGCAGTTCTTC. This encodes CASSSRFSGYNEQFF.

The chain joins TRBV11-2 to TRBJ1-1, with 7 bases aligning to TRBD1. V lost 5 bases, J lost 3 bases, and 9 bases stayed unmatched. The CDR3 has 15 amino acids. CDR1 and CDR2 (germline): SGHAT, FQNNGV. The CDR3 bases are TGTGCCAGCAGCCGAAGGGGGCAGGGATACACTGAAGCTTTCTTT. It is translated as CASSRRGQGYTEAFF.

The V gene is TRBV6-1, the J gene TRBJ1-6, with D unresolved. With 0 bases removed from V and 13 bases from J, the gap between germline ends came to 19 bases. CDR1 and CDR2 (germline): MNHNS, SASEGT. This CDR3 is 16 amino acids long. CDR3 DNA sequence: TGTGCCAGCAGTGAAGCGCGACGGAGACCCCCCCTCCCCCTCCACTTT. Its translation: CASSEARRRPPLPLHF.

This sequence joins TRBV18 and TRBJ2-1; 8 bases align to TRBD2. The CDR3 runs 14 residues. The ends lost 3 bases at V and 8 bases at J; junction bases unmatched: 6. Germline lookup yields CDR1 KGHSH and CDR2 LQKENI. CDR3 coding DNA: TGTGCCAGCTCACCGGCGGGAGGTTCAGATGAGCAGTTCTTC. Translated, it gives CASSPAGGSDEQFF.

The count of this clone is one. J is TRBJ2-5 and V is TRBV7-2, with 7 bases aligning to TRBD2. Germline loops: CDR1 SGHTA, CDR2 FQGNSA. The CDR3 length is 14 residues. The CDR3: CATTWRGFLETQYF. CDR3 coding DNA: TGTGCTACTACGTGGCGGGGGTTTTTGGAGACCCAGTACTTC.

The chain has TRBV18 and TRBJ2-5, with 8 positions matching TRBD1. The ends lost 4 bases at V and 2 bases at J; junction bases unmatched: 0. The V gene's germline CDR1 is KGHSH and CDR2 LQKENI. The CDR3 loop spans 13 amino acids. In DNA, the CDR3 is TGTGCCAGCTCACGGGACAGGCAAGAGACCCAGTACTTC. This sequence encodes CASSRDRQETQYF. The full variable domain, completed using reference TRBV18 and TRBJ2-5, is NAGVMQNPRHLVRRRGQEARLRCSPMKGHSHVYWYRQLPEEGLKFMVYLQKENIIDESGMPKERFSAEFPKEGPSILRIQQVVRGDSAAYFCASSRDRQETQYFGPGTRLLVL.

This chain links TRBV7-3 with TRBJ2-3, with 7 bases identical to TRBD1. This CDR3 spans 19 amino acids. The germline V gene encodes CDR1 SGHTA and CDR2 FQGTGA. After removal of 6 bases from V and 7 bases from J, the junction contained 25 bases not matched to a gene. CDR3 bases: TGTGCCAGCAGTCCTCCTTGGGTCACGACCGGGACAGATGGAAATACGCAGTATTTT. Translating gives CASSPPWVTTGTDGNTQYF.

The chain joins TRBV28 to TRBJ1-2; 9 bases are shared with TRBD1. The CDR3 extends over 13 amino acids. The V gene's germline CDR1 is MDHEN and CDR2 SYDVKM. After removal of 11 bases from V and 0 bases from J, the junction contained 4 bases not matched to a gene. CDR3 residues: CALGQGANYGYTF. CDR3 in DNA: TGTGCCCTGGGACAGGGAGCTAACTATGGCTACACCTTC.

The DNA of the CDR3 is TGTGCCAGCAGGAAGGACAGGGGCACCGGGGAGCTGTTTTTT. Translated: CASRKDRGTGELFF. The chain couples TRBV7-2 to TRBJ2-2; 9 bases match TRBD1. This CDR3 spans 14 amino acids. V lost 6 bases, J lost 4 bases, and 3 bases stayed unmatched. CDR1 and CDR2 from the germline V gene are SGHTA and FQGNSA.

CDR3 loop: CASSQEAQHRGRAGELFF. CDR3 DNA: TGCGCCAGCAGCCAGGAGGCTCAACACAGGGGGCGAGCCGGGGAGCTGTTTTTT. The chain joins TRBV4-1 to TRBJ2-2; 9 positions agree with TRBD1. Germline V gene lookup returns CDR1 MGHRA and CDR2 YSYEKL. V was clipped by 3 bases and J by 6 bases; unmatched bases: 14. The CDR3 is 18 residues long.

The DNA of the CDR3 is TGTGCCAGCACAATCGACAGGGAAGAGACCCAGTACTTC. Translated: CASTIDREETQYF. The chain links TRBV2 to TRBJ2-5; TRBD1 aligns across 7 bases. Germline CDR1 is SNHLY and CDR2 is FYNNEI. J was trimmed by 3 bases and V by 7 bases; bases with no gene match: 5. The CDR3 has 13 amino acids.